Below, 17 T cell receptor beta chains from the same sample are listed, as sequenced in a study of CD4 T cell repertoires in COVID-19. Using immunoSEQ multiplex PCR, the repertoire was profiled, and TCRdb retains in-frame clones only, with some absent. The sample holds some 24,000 clones, approximately 93% seen once. Sequencing was done directly on freshly isolated, uncultured memory T cells. Sequencing used circulating follicular helper CD4+ T cells (cTfh) from blood, obtained before the COVID-19 pandemic. These receptors originate from a human donor who had COVID-19.

CDR3 coding DNA: TGCGCCAGCAGTGAAATCTCGGGAGCGGGGGAGCAGTACTTC. The encoded protein is CASSEISGAGEQYF. The gene calls are TRBV10-1 and TRBJ2-7; the match to TRBD2 covers 7 bases. J was trimmed by 7 bases and V by 3 bases; bases with no gene match: 9. The CDR3 consists of 14 residues. Germline loops: CDR1 WNHNN, CDR2 SYGVQD (reference sequence).

The chain links TRBV5-1 to TRBJ2-7; 9 bases line up with TRBD1. Germline CDR1 SGHRS, CDR2 YFSETQ. V shed 1 base, J shed 6 bases, and the junction held 8 bases outside the gene matches. The CDR3 contains 15 residues. DNA for the CDR3: TGCGCCAGCAGCTTGAGGGTACAGGGGGCGCGCGAGCAGTACTTC. This sequence encodes CASSLRVQGAREQYF.

This chain links TRBV6-1 with TRBJ2-7; 9 nucleotides agree with TRBD1. The V and J ends lost 5 bases and 7 bases, in that order; junction bases with no gene match: 9. The CDR3 totals 14 residues. Germline values: CDR1 MNHNS, CDR2 SASEGT. CDR3 sequence: CASSIDRGEQEQYF. CDR3 in DNA: TGTGCCAGCAGTATAGACAGGGGGGAACAGGAGCAGTACTTC.

This clone was observed a handful of times. The rearrangement joins TRBV19 to TRBJ1-5; TRBD1 agrees at 7 bases. CDR3 size: 14 residues. The germline V gene encodes CDR1 LNHDA and CDR2 SQIVND (reference sequence). V was pared by 3 bases and J by 6 bases, with 5 bases of the junction left unmatched. For the CDR3, the DNA is TGTGCCAGTAGTATCCAGACAGGGACTCAGCCCCAGCATTTT. It specifies CASSIQTGTQPQHF.

The chain joins TRBV7-9 to TRBJ2-1; perhaps TRBD1 as D (6 bases). This CDR3 spans 12 amino acids. Germline V CDR1 and CDR2: SEHNR, FQNEAQ (reference sequence). Trimming removed 5 bases at V and 10 bases at J, with 12 bases between. The CDR3 spells CASSSHREEQFF. CDR3 DNA sequence: TGTGCCAGCAGCAGCCACAGGGAGGAGCAGTTCTTC.

J is TRBJ2-7 and V is TRBV18, with 8 bases identical to TRBD2. The CDR3 runs 16 residues. The germline V gene encodes CDR1 KGHSH and CDR2 LQKENI. V lost 3 bases to trimming and J lost 0 bases; unmatched junction nucleotides: 7. CDR3 sequence (DNA): TGTGCCAGCTCACCGAACACGGGGGGGTCCTCCTACGAGCAGTACTTC. Protein product: CASSPNTGGSSYEQYF.

This clone was recorded once. The chain combines TRBV6-1 with TRBJ2-3; D is perhaps TRBD1 (6 bases). V was shortened by 8 bases and J by 0 bases, with 15 bases between the two germline ends. Germline loops: CDR1 MNHNS, CDR2 SASEGT. This CDR3 comprises 15 residues. Here the CDR3 DNA reads TGTGCCAGCCGCCCAGGACAGTCTAGCACAGATACGCAGTATTTT. It translates to CASRPGQSSTDTQYF.

This clone was detected only once. The chain joins TRBV5-6 to TRBJ1-5; 11 nucleotides match TRBD1. The germline V gene has CDR1 SGHDT and CDR2 YYEEEE. V was pared by 3 bases and J by 7 bases, with 6 bases of the junction left unmatched. The CDR3 is made up of 15 amino acids. The CDR3 DNA reads TGTGCCAGCAGCTCCCAGGACAGGGGGCGGCAGCCCCAGCATTTT. Protein product: CASSSQDRGRQPQHF.

The V call is TRBV5-6, the J call TRBJ2-5; 7 bases align to TRBD2. The CDR3 covers 12 residues. J lost 4 bases, V lost 4 bases, and 1 base had no gene match. CDR1 is SGHDT, CDR2 YYEEEE, per germline. CDR3 sequence (DNA): TGTGCCAGCAGCGCGGGGGTAGAGACCCAGTACTTC. This translates into CASSAGVETQYF.

The rearrangement links TRBV4-2 to TRBJ1-1; D is perhaps TRBD1 (6 bases). Germline CDR1 and CDR2: LGHNA and YNFKEQ. The CDR3 extends over 16 amino acids. Trimming took 0 bases from V and 5 from J, leaving 16 bases between them. Here the CDR3 reads CASSQDTAQGNTEAFF. DNA for the CDR3: TGTGCCAGCAGCCAAGATACCGCACAGGGTAATACTGAAGCTTTCTTT.

V gene TRBV10-2 combines with J gene TRBJ1-1; D not resolved. The germline CDR1 and CDR2 sequences are WSHSY and SAAADI. Trimming stripped 7 bases from V and 1 base from J, with 7 bases between. This CDR3 is built from 12 residues. As DNA, the CDR3 is TGCGCCAGCACCCTAGGGAACACTGAAGCTTTCTTT. Residues: CASTLGNTEAFF.

The V call is TRBV5-6, the J call TRBJ2-7; no reliable D call. With 1 base removed from V and 1 base from J, the gap between germline ends came to 6 bases. CDR1 is SGHDT, CDR2 YYEEEE, per germline. The CDR3 extends over 13 amino acids. This CDR3 reads CASSLIKSYEQYF. CDR3 coding DNA: TGTGCCAGCAGCTTGATTAAATCCTACGAGCAGTACTTC.

The chain carries TRBV6-5 and TRBJ2-7; the D is unclear. The CDR3 totals 16 residues. Germline CDR1 and CDR2: MNHEY and SVGAGI. The V and J ends lost 2 bases and 1 base respectively, with 15 bases between them. CDR3: CASSYRTVRLSYEQYF. CDR3 DNA sequence: TGTGCCAGCAGTTACCGAACCGTGCGACTTTCCTACGAGCAGTACTTC.

The V call is TRBV28, the J call TRBJ1-2, with 7 bases matching TRBD1. V lost 3 bases, J lost 8 bases, and 6 bases stayed unmatched. Germline V gene lookup returns CDR1 MDHEN and CDR2 SYDVKM. This CDR3 is built from 13 residues. The CDR3 region is CASSLGRGKGYTF. CDR3 bases: TGTGCCAGCAGTTTGGGCAGGGGGAAGGGCTACACCTTC.

The table lists this clone with a count of one. The chain carries TRBV5-6 and TRBJ2-1; TRBD2 aligns across 16 bases. Germline V CDR1 and CDR2: SGHDT, YYEEEE. The CDR3 totals 16 residues. Germline trimming cut 0 bases from V and 12 bases from J; bases unmatched to any gene: 6. The CDR3 here is CASSLAGTSGGGGQFF. The CDR3 coding sequence is TGTGCCAGCAGCTTGGCTGGGACTAGCGGGGGGGGTGGGCAGTTCTTC.

The chain couples TRBV30 to TRBJ2-5; a weak D match, TRBD2 (5 bases). The germline V gene encodes CDR1 GTSNPN and CDR2 SVGIG (reference sequence). The CDR3 is 15 amino acids. Deletions cut 8 bases from V and 2 bases from J, with 21 bases between. CDR3 nucleotide sequence: TGTGCCGGCAACGGGAAGGAGGAGCTACAAGAGACCCAGTACTTC. Amino acids: CAGNGKEELQETQYF.

The chain joins TRBV2 to TRBJ1-5, with 12 bases aligning to TRBD1. Germline-derived CDR1 and CDR2 are SNHLY and FYNNEI. The CDR3 has 15 residues. With V trimmed by 4 bases and J by 7 bases, 5 bases remained unmatched. For the CDR3, the DNA is TGTGCCAGCAGTGCAGGGACAGGGGGCTGGCAGCCCCAGCATTTT. This encodes CASSAGTGGWQPQHF.